This T cell receptor (beta chain) was profiled in a study of control samples from healthy donors and cancer patients. Germline CDR1 MNHEY, CDR2 SVGAGI. V was pared by 6 bases and J by 8 bases, with 19 bases between. CDR3 length: 14 amino acids. TCRdb's copy holds only in-frame clones and misses some; the assay was immunoSEQ multiplex PCR. The sample lists around 140,000 clones, roughly 93% occurring once. Sequencing was carried out using blood. The source of this sequence is a man aged 18 to 29 in good health. This chain joins TRBV6-5 and TRBJ1-2, with D tentatively TRBD1 (5 bases). The DNA for the CDR3 is TGTGCCAGCAGGGAGGGACTTCTCCAAGGAGGCTACACCTTC. Residues: CASREGLLQGGYTF.